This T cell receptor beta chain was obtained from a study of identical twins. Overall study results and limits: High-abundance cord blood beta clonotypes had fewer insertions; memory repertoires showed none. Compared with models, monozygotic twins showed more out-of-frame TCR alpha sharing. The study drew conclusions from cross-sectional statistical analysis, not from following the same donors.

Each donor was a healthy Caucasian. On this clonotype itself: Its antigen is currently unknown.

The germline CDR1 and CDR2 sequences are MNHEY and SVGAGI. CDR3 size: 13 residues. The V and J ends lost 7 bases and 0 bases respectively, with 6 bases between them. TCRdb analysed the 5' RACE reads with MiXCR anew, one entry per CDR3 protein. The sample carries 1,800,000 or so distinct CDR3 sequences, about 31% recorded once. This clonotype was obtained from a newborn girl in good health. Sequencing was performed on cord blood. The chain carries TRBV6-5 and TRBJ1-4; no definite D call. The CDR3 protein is CASTQPTNEKLFF. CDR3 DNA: TGTGCCAGCACCCAGCCAACTAATGAAAAACTGTTTTTT.